What follows describes a single T cell receptor (beta chain). This specimen belongs to a study of cytomegalovirus exposure and HLA in healthy donors. Germline CDR1 reads SGHNT; CDR2 reads YYREEE (reference sequence). V was pared by 4 bases and J by 3 bases, with 3 bases of the junction left unmatched. The CDR3 is 14 amino acids. The primer mix had 60 Vbeta and 13 Jbeta primers. Profiling relied on immunoSEQ multiplex PCR, and the TCRdb table lists in-frame clones only, not all of them. Of approximately 140,000 clones listed, about three quarters are singletons. Sequencing was done on a sample of PBMCs. This TCR derives from a man between 35 and 55 years old in good health and CMV-seropositive. The chain couples TRBV5-4 to TRBJ2-7; 11 bases match TRBD1. CDR3 in DNA: TGTGCCAGCAGCCGAGGGACAGGGGGCTACGAGCAGTACTTC. Translating gives CASSRGTGGYEQYF. Together with reference TRBV5-4 and TRBJ2-7, the CDR3 gives the full variable domain: ETGVTQSPTHLIKTRGQQVTLRCSSQSGHNTVSWYQQALGQGPQFIFQYYREEENGRGNFPPRFSGLQFPNYSSELNVNALELDDSALYLCASSRGTGGYEQYFGPGTRLTVT.